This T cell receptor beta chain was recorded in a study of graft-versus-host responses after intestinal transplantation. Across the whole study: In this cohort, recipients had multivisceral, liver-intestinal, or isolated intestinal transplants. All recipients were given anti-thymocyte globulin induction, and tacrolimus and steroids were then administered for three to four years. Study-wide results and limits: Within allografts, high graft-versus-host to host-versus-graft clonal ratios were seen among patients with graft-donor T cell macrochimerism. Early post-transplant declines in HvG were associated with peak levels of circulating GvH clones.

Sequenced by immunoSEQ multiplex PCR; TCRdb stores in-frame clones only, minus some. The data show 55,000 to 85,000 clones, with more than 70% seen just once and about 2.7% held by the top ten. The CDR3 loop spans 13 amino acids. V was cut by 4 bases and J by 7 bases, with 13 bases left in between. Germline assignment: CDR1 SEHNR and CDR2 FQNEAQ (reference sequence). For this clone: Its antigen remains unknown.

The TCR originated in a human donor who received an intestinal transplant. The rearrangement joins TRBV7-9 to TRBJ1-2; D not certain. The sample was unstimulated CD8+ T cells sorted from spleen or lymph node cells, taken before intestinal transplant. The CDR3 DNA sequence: TGTGCCAGCAGCTGGCTCGGGTTACGTGGCTACACCTTC. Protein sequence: CASSWLGLRGYTF.